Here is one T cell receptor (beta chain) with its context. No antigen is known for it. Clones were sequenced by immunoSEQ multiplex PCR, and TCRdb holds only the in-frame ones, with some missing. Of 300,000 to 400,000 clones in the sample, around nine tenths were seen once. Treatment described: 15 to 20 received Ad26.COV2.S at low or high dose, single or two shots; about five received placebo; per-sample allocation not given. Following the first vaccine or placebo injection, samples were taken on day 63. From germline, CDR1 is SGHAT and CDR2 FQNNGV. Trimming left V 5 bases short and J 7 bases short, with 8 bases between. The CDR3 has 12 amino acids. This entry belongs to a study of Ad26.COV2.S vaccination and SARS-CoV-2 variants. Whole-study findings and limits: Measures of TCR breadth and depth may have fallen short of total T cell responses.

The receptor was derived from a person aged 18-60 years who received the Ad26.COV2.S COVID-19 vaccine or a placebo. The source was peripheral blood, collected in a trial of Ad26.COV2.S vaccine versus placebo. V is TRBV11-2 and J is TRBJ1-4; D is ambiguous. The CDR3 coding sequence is TGTGCCAGCAGCCCCCAAGGTGAAAAACTGTTTTTT. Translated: CASSPQGEKLFF.